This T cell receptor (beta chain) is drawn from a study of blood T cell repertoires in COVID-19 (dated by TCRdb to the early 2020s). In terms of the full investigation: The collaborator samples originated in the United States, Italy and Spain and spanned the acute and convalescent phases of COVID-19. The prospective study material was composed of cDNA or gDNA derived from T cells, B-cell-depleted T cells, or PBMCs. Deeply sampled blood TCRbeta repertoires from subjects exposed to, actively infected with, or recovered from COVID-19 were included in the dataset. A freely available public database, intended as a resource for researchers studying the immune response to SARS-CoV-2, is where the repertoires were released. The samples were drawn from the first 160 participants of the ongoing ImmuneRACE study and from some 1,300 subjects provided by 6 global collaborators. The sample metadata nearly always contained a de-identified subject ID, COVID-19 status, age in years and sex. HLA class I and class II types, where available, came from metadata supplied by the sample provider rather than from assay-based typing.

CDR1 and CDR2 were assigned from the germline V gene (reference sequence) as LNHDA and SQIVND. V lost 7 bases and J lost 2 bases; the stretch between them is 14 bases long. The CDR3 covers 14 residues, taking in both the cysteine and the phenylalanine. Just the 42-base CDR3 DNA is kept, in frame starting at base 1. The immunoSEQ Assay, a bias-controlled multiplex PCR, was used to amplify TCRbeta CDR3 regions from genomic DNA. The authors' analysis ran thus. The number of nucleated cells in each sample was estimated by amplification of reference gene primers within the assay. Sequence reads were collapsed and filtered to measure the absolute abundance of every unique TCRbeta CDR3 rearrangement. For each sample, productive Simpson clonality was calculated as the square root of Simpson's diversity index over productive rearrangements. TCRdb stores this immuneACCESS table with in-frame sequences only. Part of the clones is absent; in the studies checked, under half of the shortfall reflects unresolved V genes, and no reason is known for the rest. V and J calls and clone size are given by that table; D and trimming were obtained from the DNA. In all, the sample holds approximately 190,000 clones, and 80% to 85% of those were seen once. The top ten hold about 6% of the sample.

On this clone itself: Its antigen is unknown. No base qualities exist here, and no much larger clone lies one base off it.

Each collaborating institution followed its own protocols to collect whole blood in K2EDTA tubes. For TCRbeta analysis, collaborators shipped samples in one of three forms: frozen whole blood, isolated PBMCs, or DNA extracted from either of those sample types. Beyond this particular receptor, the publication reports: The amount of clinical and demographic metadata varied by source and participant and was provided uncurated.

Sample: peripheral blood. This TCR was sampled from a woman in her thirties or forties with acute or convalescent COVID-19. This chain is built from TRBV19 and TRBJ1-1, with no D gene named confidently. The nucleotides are TGTGCCAGTAAGGCCTTTGAGGAAAACACTGAAGCTTTCTTT. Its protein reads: CASKAFEENTEAFF.